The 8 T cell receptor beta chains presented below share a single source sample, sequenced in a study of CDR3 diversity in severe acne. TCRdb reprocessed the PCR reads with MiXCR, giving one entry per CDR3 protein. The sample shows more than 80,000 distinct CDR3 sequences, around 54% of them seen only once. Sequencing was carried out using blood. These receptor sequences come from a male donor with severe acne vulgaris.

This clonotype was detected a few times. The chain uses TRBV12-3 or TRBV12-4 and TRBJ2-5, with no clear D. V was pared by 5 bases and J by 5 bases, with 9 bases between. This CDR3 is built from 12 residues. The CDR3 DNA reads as TGTGCCAGCAGTCTAGATTCGGAGACCCAGTACTTC. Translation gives CASSLDSETQYF.

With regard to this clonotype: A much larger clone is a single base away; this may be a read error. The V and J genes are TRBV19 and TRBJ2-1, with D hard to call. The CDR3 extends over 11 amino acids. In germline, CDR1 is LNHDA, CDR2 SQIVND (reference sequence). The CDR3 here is CASSYYHEQFF. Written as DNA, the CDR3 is TGTGCCAGTAGTTACTACCATGAGCAGTTCTTC.

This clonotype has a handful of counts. This chain's CDR3 is CASSLRDPLTGGPDTQYF. In DNA, the CDR3 is TGTGCCAGCAGCTTAAGGGATCCTCTGACAGGGGGCCCAGATACGCAGTATTTT. This rearrangement joins TRBV7-9 to TRBJ2-3; 10 nucleotides line up with TRBD1. The germline gives CDR1 SEHNR, CDR2 FQNEAQ (reference sequence). V shed 2 bases and J 4 bases; nucleotides not matched to a gene: 12. This CDR3 spans 18 amino acids.

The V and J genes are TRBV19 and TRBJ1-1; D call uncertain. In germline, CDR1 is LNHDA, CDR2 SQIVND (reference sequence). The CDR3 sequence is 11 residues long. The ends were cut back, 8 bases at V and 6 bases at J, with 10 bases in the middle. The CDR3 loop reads CASGWFSEAFF. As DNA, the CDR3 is TGTGCCAGTGGTTGGTTTTCTGAAGCTTTCTTT.

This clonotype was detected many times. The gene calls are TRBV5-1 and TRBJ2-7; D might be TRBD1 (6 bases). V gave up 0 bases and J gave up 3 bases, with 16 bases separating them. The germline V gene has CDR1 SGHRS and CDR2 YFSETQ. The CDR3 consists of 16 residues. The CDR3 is CASSLGVGAVSYEQYF. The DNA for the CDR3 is TGCGCCAGCAGCTTGGGGGTGGGGGCGGTAAGCTACGAGCAGTACTTC.

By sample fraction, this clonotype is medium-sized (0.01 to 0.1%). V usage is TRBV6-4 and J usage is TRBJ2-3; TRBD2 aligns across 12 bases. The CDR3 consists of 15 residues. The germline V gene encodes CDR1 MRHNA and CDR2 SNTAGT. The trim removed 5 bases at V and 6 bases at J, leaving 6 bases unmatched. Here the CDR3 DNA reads TGTGCCAGCAGTCCAACTAGCGGGAGGTCGGATACGCAGTATTTT. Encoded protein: CASSPTSGRSDTQYF.

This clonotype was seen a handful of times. The CDR3: CASSPRQGSYNEQFF. The CDR3 DNA reads as TGCGCCAGCAGCCCTCGACAGGGATCTTACAATGAGCAGTTCTTC. The chain uses TRBV5-1 and TRBJ2-1; 7 nucleotides match TRBD1. The germline V gene encodes CDR1 SGHRS and CDR2 YFSETQ. Trimming cost V 4 bases and J 4 bases; bases outside gene matches: 8. The CDR3 totals 15 residues.

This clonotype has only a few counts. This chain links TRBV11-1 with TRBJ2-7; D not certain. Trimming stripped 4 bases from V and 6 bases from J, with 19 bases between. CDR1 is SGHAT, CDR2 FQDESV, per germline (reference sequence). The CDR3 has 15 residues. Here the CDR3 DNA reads TGTGCCAGCAGCTCCTACCGGGCCCAACCCGTCGAGCAGTACTTC. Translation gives CASSSYRAQPVEQYF.